The subject of this entry is one T cell receptor (beta chain). Its specificity is not known. CDR3 length equals 15 residues. Germline lookup yields CDR1 SGHDT and CDR2 YYEEEE. The V segment lost 0 bases and the J segment 4 bases; nucleotides outside the gene matches: 2. Time point of the sample: blood from clinic visit 5 months post-surgery; TSC patient then seizure free. Sequencing was limited to surgery cases with top T cell transcript signatures in brain tissue. At least one anti-epileptic drug was given before surgery. The data originate from a study of brain T cells in children with intractable seizures. Here immunoSEQ multiplex PCR was the method, and the copy in TCRdb shows in-frame clones only, minus some. Seen here are under 400,000 clones, over 90% observed once, and the top ten hold around 6%. Study-level findings and limits: Pre- and post-surgery blood differed in depth, so pre-surgery absences may be undersampling.

The clonotype was recovered from a boy under two years old with tuberous sclerosis and intractable seizures. The sequenced sample was peripheral blood, obtained more than 4 months after surgery. The chain couples TRBV5-6 to TRBJ2-5, with 11 positions matching TRBD2. CDR3 amino acids: CASSLGLAGGETQYF. The CDR3, as DNA: TGTGCCAGCAGCTTGGGCCTAGCGGGGGGAGAGACCCAGTACTTC. Full variable domain (missing parts from reference TRBV5-6 and TRBJ2-5): DAGVTQSPTHLIKTRGQQVTLRCSPKSGHDTVSWYQQALGQGPQFIFQYYEEEERQRGNFPDRFSGHQFPNYSSELNVNALLLGDSALYLCASSLGLAGGETQYFGPGTRLLVL.